This T cell receptor beta chain was sequenced for a study of shared clonotypes between healthy human individuals. Study background: There were three CD4 naive, three CD4 memory, two CD8 naive and one CD8 memory plates per donor.

CD45RO-negative, CCR7-selected cells formed the naive CD8 fraction, which excluded terminally differentiated effector memory CD45RA+ cells. The DNA input per sorted-subset replicate PCR was roughly 0.2 ug, corresponding to roughly 30,000 T cell genomes. Repertoires were generated with immunoSEQ multiplex PCR, while TCRdb's copy carries only in-frame clones and drops some. The sample yields just over 2,000,000 clones, about 94% seen once. Germline V CDR1 and CDR2: SGHDT, YYEEEE. The CDR3 is 19 residues long. Trimming took 5 bases from V and 7 from J; bases not matched to a gene: 25. The receptor was derived from a young man in good health. The sequenced sample was naive CD8+ T cells sorted from blood. The V and J genes are TRBV5-6 and TRBJ1-2, with TRBD1 matching 8 bases. The CDR3, as DNA: TGTGCCAGCAGTCCTTCGGCTCCCCTACTCAGCGACAGGGGAGTTGGCTACACCTTC. Its protein is CASSPSAPLLSDRGVGYTF.